Listed here are 22 T cell receptor beta chains from one sample, sequenced in a study of cytomegalovirus exposure and HLA in healthy donors. The primer mix had 60 Vbeta and 13 Jbeta primers. TCRdb's copy holds only in-frame clones and misses some; the assay was immunoSEQ multiplex PCR. This sample has about 120,000 clones, with approximately 8.6% found just once. Sequences were obtained from PBMCs. The receptors derive from a woman between 40 and 50 years old in good health and CMV-seropositive.

This clone came up a few times. The rearrangement links TRBV2 to TRBJ2-2; TRBD1 agrees at 8 bases. Germline trimming cut 0 bases from V and 7 bases from J; bases unmatched to any gene: 7. This CDR3 has 16 residues. Germline V gene sequence: CDR1 SNHLY, CDR2 FYNNEI. Here the CDR3 DNA reads TGTGCCAGCAGTGAAGCGCTTCAGGGGGCGGGCGGGGAGCTGTTTTTT. It translates to CASSEALQGAGGELFF.

This clone occurred a few times. V usage is TRBV18 and J usage is TRBJ1-2, with 7 bases lining up with TRBD1. J lost 5 bases, V lost 5 bases, and 11 bases had no gene match. Germline CDR1 is KGHSH and CDR2 is LQKENI. The CDR3 runs to 15 residues. In nucleotides, the CDR3 is TGTGCCAGCTCAACCCGACAGGGAGGCGGGTATGGCTACACCTTC. This codes for CASSTRQGGGYGYTF. Using reference TRBV18 and TRBJ1-2 for the parts outside the CDR3, the full variable domain is NAGVMQNPRHLVRRRGQEARLRCSPMKGHSHVYWYRQLPEEGLKFMVYLQKENIIDESGMPKERFSAEFPKEGPSILRIQQVVRGDSAAYFCASSTRQGGGYGYTFGSGTRLTVV.

This chain uses TRBV4-2 with TRBJ2-1, with 9 nucleotides matching TRBD2. This CDR3 has 16 residues. V lost 0 bases to trimming and J lost 4 bases; unmatched junction nucleotides: 4. Germline-derived CDR1 and CDR2 are LGHNA and YNFKEQ. The CDR3 loop reads CASSQEGGGEYNEQFF. The CDR3 nucleotides are TGTGCCAGCAGCCAAGAAGGCGGGGGGGAATACAATGAGCAGTTCTTC.

This chain's CDR3 is CASSVVDGRELFF. In nucleotides, the CDR3 is TGTGCCAGCAGCGTAGTTGACGGCCGGGAACTGTTTTTT. The rearrangement links TRBV9 to TRBJ1-4, with unresolved D. The CDR3 extends over 13 amino acids. Trimming took off 0 bases at V and 12 bases at J, with 12 bases between the two ends. CDR1 and CDR2 (germline): SGDLS, YYNGEE.

This clone was found a few times. This chain connects TRBV10-3 to TRBJ2-7, with D possibly matching TRBD1 (6 bases). V gave up 4 bases and J gave up 6 bases, with 10 bases separating them. CDR1 is ENHRY and CDR2 is SYGVKD in the germline V gene. The CDR3 consists of 12 residues. As DNA, the CDR3 is TGTGCCATCAGTGCTTCAGGGGTCGAGCAGTACTTC. Translation gives CAISASGVEQYF.

The CDR3 spells CASSSRTGSYEQYF. As DNA, the CDR3 is TGTGCCAGCAGCTCACGGACAGGGTCCTACGAGCAGTACTTC. This chain links TRBV9 with TRBJ2-7; 8 positions match TRBD1. The germline gives CDR1 SGDLS, CDR2 YYNGEE. V lost 4 bases to trimming and J lost 1 base; unmatched junction nucleotides: 4. The CDR3 has 14 residues.

DNA for the CDR3: TGTGCCAGTAGTAAAGGAGCGAACTATGGCTACACCTTC. This codes for CASSKGANYGYTF. V is TRBV19 and J is TRBJ1-2; D is undetermined. This CDR3 has 13 residues. Germline values: CDR1 LNHDA, CDR2 SQIVND (reference sequence). Trimming removed 4 bases at V and 2 bases at J, with 8 bases between.

The chain joins TRBV7-9 to TRBJ2-7; no clear D gene. The CDR3 totals 12 residues. Trimming left V 1 base short and J 1 base short, with 2 bases between. Germline-derived CDR1 and CDR2 are SEHNR and FQNEAQ (reference sequence). The CDR3 DNA is TGTGCCAGCAGCTTAGTATCCTACGAGCAGTACTTC. Residues: CASSLVSYEQYF.

This chain links TRBV5-4 with TRBJ2-1, with 7 positions matching TRBD2. Trimming at V came to 0 bases and at J to 8 bases, leaving 2 bases not matched to a gene. The length of the CDR3 is 13 residues. Germline V lookup: CDR1 SGHNT, CDR2 YYREEE (reference sequence). This CDR3 reads CASSLGTRDEQFF. The CDR3 DNA sequence: TGTGCCAGCAGCTTGGGGACTAGAGATGAGCAGTTCTTC.

This clone was seen more than once but under ten times. The rearrangement joins TRBV30 to TRBJ1-1; TRBD1 is a possible D gene (6 bases). CDR1 and CDR2 (germline): GTSNPN, SVGIG (reference sequence). CDR3 length equals 17 residues. The V end lost 2 bases, the J end lost 5 bases, and 24 bases lay between the germline ends. The CDR3 loop reads CAWSTPPGGHLKTEAFF. The CDR3 region has the DNA TGTGCCTGGAGTACCCCACCGGGGGGCCATTTAAAAACTGAAGCTTTCTTT.

The chain is built from TRBV10-3 and TRBJ1-2; a weak D match, TRBD1 (5 bases). This CDR3 contains 14 residues. The V gene's germline CDR1 is ENHRY and CDR2 SYGVKD. V lost 1 base and J 1 base, leaving 7 bases between the germline ends. The CDR3 nucleotides read TGTGCCATCAGTGAGTTCGACAGTAACTATGGCTACACCTTC. This encodes CAISEFDSNYGYTF.

The rearrangement uses TRBV7-2 and TRBJ2-7, with 12 bases fitting TRBD1. Looked up from germline, CDR1 is SGHTA and CDR2 is FQGNSA. The CDR3 length is 16 residues. J gave up 3 bases and V 3 bases, and 6 bases lay outside the gene matches. In DNA form, the CDR3 reads TGTGCCAGCAGCTTGGATGGGACAGGGGGCTTCTACGAGCAGTACTTC. Its protein product is CASSLDGTGGFYEQYF.

The chain employs TRBV30 and TRBJ2-6; perhaps TRBD2 as D (6 bases). The V gene's germline CDR1 is GTSNPN and CDR2 SVGIG (reference sequence). Trimming stripped 3 bases from V and 0 bases from J, with 9 bases between. The CDR3 covers 15 residues. The CDR3 bases are TGTGCCTGGAGCTGGGAGGACTCTGGGGCCAACGTCCTGACTTTC. Translating it yields CAWSWEDSGANVLTF.

This clone was seen a few times. CDR3 coding DNA: TGTGCCAGCAGTACCGACAGCCGCTCTGGAAACACCATATATTTT. It codes for CASSTDSRSGNTIYF. The V and J genes are TRBV7-2 and TRBJ1-3, with a possible D match to TRBD1 (5 bases). Trimming took 6 bases from V and 0 from J, leaving 12 bases between them. Germline CDR1 and CDR2: SGHTA and FQGNSA. The CDR3 is made up of 15 amino acids. The whole variable domain, filled in from reference TRBV7-2 and TRBJ1-3, reads GAGVSQSPSNKVTEKGKDVELRCDPISGHTALYWYRQSLGQGLEFLIYFQGNSAPDKSGLPSDRFSAERTGGSVSTLTIQRTQQEDSAVYLCASSTDSRSGNTIYFGEGSWLTVV.

This chain links TRBV30 with TRBJ1-2, with D maybe TRBD1 (6 bases). Germline CDR1 is GTSNPN and CDR2 is SVGIG (reference sequence). Trimming took 4 bases from V and 7 from J, leaving 16 bases between them. This CDR3 is built from 13 residues. CDR3 sequence (DNA): TGTGCCTGGACCCTGGGGGCAAGGATTGGCTACACCTTC. This codes for CAWTLGARIGYTF.

This clone turned up a few times. The J gene is TRBJ1-4, the V gene TRBV27; TRBD1 is a possible D gene (6 bases). Looked up from germline, CDR1 is MNHEY and CDR2 is SMNVEV (reference sequence). This CDR3 has 14 amino acids. V lost 4 bases to trimming and J lost 4 bases, with 10 bases between them. The CDR3 sequence is CASSSGTSNEKLFF. CDR3 DNA sequence: TGTGCCAGCAGTTCCGGGACAAGTAATGAAAAACTGTTTTTT.

In this sample, this clone turned up a few times. The CDR3 reads CASSLQGGGRINYGYTF. DNA of the CDR3: TGTGCCAGCAGCCTCCAGGGAGGGGGGAGGATCAACTATGGCTACACCTTC. The genes are TRBV6-4 and TRBJ1-2; TRBD1 is a possible D gene (6 bases). Germline CDR1 reads MRHNA; CDR2 reads SNTAGT. The CDR3 has 17 amino acids. V shed 6 bases and J shed 2 bases, with 22 bases lying between them.

The chain carries TRBV7-9 and TRBJ2-5; D is possibly TRBD1 (6 bases). Trimming shortened V by 1 base and J by 2 bases, and 11 bases separated the two germline ends. Germline lookup yields CDR1 SEHNR and CDR2 FQNEAQ (reference sequence). The CDR3 spans 15 residues. CDR3 bases: TGTGCCAGCAGCTTAGTCCCGACAGGACAAGAGACCCAGTACTTC. Protein product: CASSLVPTGQETQYF.

This clone has only a few counts. The rearrangement joins TRBV10-1 to TRBJ2-1, with D maybe TRBD1 (6 bases). The V end was cut by 3 bases, the J end by 6 bases, with 18 bases between. CDR1 and CDR2 from the germline V gene are WNHNN and SYGVQD (reference sequence). The CDR3 consists of 16 residues. The CDR3 DNA reads TGCGCCAGCAGTGAAGGACAGTCGATATTGCCCAATGAGCAGTTCTTC. Its protein product is CASSEGQSILPNEQFF.

There are a few counts of this clone. This chain links TRBV2 with TRBJ2-2, with 9 bases fitting TRBD2. Germline V gives CDR1 SNHLY, CDR2 FYNNEI. V shed 5 bases and J 0 bases; nucleotides not matched to a gene: 1. This CDR3 has 15 amino acids. CDR3: CASSWTSANTGELFF. CDR3 DNA: TGTGCCAGCAGTTGGACTAGCGCGAACACCGGGGAGCTGTTTTTT. Filled out from reference TRBV2 and TRBJ2-2, the complete variable domain reads EPEVTQTPSHQVTQMGQEVILRCVPISNHLYFYWYRQILGQKVEFLVSFYNNEISEKSEIFDDQFSVERPDGSNFTLKIRSTKLEDSAMYFCASSWTSANTGELFFGEGSRLTVL.

The chain combines TRBV19 with TRBJ2-7; D may be TRBD1 (6 bases). The V gene lost 4 bases and the J gene lost 2 bases, with 15 bases spanning the gap. Germline loops: CDR1 LNHDA, CDR2 SQIVND (reference sequence). The CDR3 spans 15 residues. CDR3 in amino acids: CASSTLAGGAYEQYF. The CDR3 region has the DNA TGTGCCAGTAGTACCTTAGCTGGGGGCGCCTACGAGCAGTACTTC.

The chain combines TRBV5-1 with TRBJ1-1; TRBD1 aligns across 8 bases. This CDR3 has 14 amino acids. The germline V gene has CDR1 SGHRS and CDR2 YFSETQ. The V segment lost 4 bases and the J segment 1 base; nucleotides outside the gene matches: 3. CDR3 nucleotide sequence: TGCGCCAGCAGCCCCGGGACAGGGAACACTGAAGCTTTCTTT. It is translated as CASSPGTGNTEAFF.